A single T cell receptor (beta chain) is shown here with its context. The data originate from a study of T cell responses to AZD1222 COVID-19 vaccine. Measured with immunoSEQ multiplex PCR; TCRdb has only the in-frame clones, and not every one. The data hold about 120,000 clones, with around 89% observed a single time. This material consisted of peripheral blood, taken on day 0 of MenACWY control vaccination. The receptor was derived from an adult in good health.

CDR3 loop: CATSGDRGYGYTF. As DNA, the CDR3 is TGTGCCACCAGTGGCGACAGGGGATATGGCTACACCTTC. This rearrangement joins TRBV24-1 to TRBJ1-2; 8 positions match TRBD1. V lost 5 bases and J lost 5; bases outside the gene matches: 3. In germline, CDR1 is KGHDR, CDR2 SFDVKD. The CDR3 is 13 amino acids.